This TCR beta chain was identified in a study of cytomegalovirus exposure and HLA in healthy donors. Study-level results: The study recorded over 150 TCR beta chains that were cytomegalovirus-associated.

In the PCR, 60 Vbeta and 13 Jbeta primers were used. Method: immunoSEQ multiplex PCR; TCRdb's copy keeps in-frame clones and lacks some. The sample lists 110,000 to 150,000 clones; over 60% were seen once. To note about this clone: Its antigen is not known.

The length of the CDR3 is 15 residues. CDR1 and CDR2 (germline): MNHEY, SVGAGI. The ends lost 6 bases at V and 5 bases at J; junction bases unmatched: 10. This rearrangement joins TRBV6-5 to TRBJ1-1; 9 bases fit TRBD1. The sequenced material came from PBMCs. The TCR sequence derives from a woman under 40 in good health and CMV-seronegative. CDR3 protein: CASSDPGQGVTEAFF. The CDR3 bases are TGTGCCAGCAGCGACCCGGGACAGGGAGTTACTGAAGCTTTCTTT.